One sample yielded the 2 T cell receptor beta chains listed below, sequenced in a study of tumor and adjacent non-tumor tissue in lung cancer. No cell sorting was done before RNA was extracted from the tissue. Distant lung tissue was collected more than 3 cm away from the tumor edge. Three rounds of nested PCR, following a modified ARM-PCR protocol, produced the TCRbeta library. One entry per CDR3 protein, called by TCRdb with MiXCR from the multiplex PCR reads. The sample records about 77,000 distinct CDR3 sequences, approximately 82% being singletons. Material for sequencing was distant non-tumor lung tissue. These receptors all stem from a man aged 65 to 85 with non-small cell lung cancer.

This clonotype showed up just once. The junction does not match germline at one end; this may be a read error. This chain connects TRBV11-2 to TRBJ2-2; D possibly corresponds to TRBD1 (8 bases). The CDR3 has 17 amino acids. Germline values: CDR1 SGHAT, CDR2 FQNNGV. The CDR3 DNA is TGTGCCAGCTGCTTCTACAGGGGGGGTTTGAACACCGGGGAACTGTTATTT. This translates into CASCFYRGGLNTGELLF.

Details on this clonotype: It is likely a read error, because the conserved phenylalanine at the end of the CDR3 is missing. The limits of the CDR3 on the DNA are not certain, so only TCRdb's listed CDR3 is given. The gene calls are TRBV12-3 or TRBV12-4 and TRBJ2-7; the D segment call TRBD2 is taken from the table without a DNA check. The CDR3 has 16 residues if both end residues are counted. The CDR3 is CASSQAGPRGTYRLYS.